This T cell receptor (beta chain) was retrieved from a study of identical twins. Study-level findings and limits: The study based its conclusions on cross-sectional statistical analysis and did not follow the same donors. Sequences that were out-of-frame, alpha and twin-shared displayed an excess of low generation probability.

This clonotype was counted many times. As yet, its antigen is unknown. The CDR3 length is 12 residues. The V end was cut by 6 bases, the J end by 1 base, with 7 bases between. Via MiXCR, TCRdb re-called the 5' RACE reads, giving one row per CDR3 protein. The table includes 1.5 million to 2 million distinct CDR3 sequences, more than 30% detected once. The TCR was taken from a newborn girl in good health. V and J are TRBV12-3 or TRBV12-4 and TRBJ2-7; D remains unclear. Source material: cord blood. CDR3 bases: TGTGCCAGCAGCGGACGGTCCTACGAGCAGTACTTC. It yields the protein CASSGRSYEQYF.